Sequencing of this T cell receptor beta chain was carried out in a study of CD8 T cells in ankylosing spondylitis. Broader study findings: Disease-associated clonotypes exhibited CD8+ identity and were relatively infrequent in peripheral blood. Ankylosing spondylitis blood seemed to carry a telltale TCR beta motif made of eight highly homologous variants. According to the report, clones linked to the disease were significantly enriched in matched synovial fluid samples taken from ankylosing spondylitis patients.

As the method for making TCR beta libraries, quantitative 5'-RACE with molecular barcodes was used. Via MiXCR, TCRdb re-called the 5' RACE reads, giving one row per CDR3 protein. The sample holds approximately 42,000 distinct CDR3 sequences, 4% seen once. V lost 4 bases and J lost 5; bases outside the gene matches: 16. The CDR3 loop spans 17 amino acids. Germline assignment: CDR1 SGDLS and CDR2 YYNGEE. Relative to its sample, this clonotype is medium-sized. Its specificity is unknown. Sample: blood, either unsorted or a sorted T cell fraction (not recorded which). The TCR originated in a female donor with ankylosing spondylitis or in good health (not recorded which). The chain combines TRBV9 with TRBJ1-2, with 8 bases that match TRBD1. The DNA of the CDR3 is TGTGCCAGCAGCCCCAGTTTTTTGCAGGGGGCAGGTTATGGCTACACCTTC. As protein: CASSPSFLQGAGYGYTF.